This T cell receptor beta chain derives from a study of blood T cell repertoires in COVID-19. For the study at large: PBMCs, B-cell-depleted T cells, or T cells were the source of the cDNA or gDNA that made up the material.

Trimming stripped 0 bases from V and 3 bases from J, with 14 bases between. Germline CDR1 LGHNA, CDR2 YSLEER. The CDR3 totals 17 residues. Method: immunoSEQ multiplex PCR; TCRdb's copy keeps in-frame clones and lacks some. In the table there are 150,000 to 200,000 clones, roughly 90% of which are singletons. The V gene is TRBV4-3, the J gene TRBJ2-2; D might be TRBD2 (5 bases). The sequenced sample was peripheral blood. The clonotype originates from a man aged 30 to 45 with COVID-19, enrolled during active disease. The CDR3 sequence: CASSQEAYGADTGELFF. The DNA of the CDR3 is TGCGCCAGCAGCCAAGAAGCGTATGGAGCGGACACCGGGGAGCTGTTTTTT.